This T cell receptor beta chain was recorded in a study of metastatic and nonmetastatic thyroid tumors. The CDR3 loop spans 12 amino acids. Trimming removed 2 bases from V and 3 bases from J, with 7 bases in between. Germline V lookup: CDR1 DFQATT, CDR2 SNEGSKA (reference sequence). Until they underwent thyroid surgery, no patient had received any treatment. TCRdb called clones again from the PCR reads with MiXCR. This table holds 15,000 to 20,000 clones, 25% to 35% found once. This clone occurred once. The rearrangement joins TRBV20-1 to TRBJ1-1; a possible D gene is TRBD1 (6 bases). This receptor was taken from a female donor with papillary thyroid cancer or a benign thyroid nodule (not recorded which). Some clones in this sample may be carry-over from other donors' samples. The material sequenced was tumor tissue. The CDR3 nucleotides are TGCAGTGCTAGAAAGGGGGACACTGAAGCTTTCTTT. Residues: CSARKGDTEAFF.